The T cell receptor beta chain under discussion was sequenced for a study of T cells in Graves' hyperthyroidism and ophthalmopathy (dated by TCRdb to between 2018 and 2021). At the level of the whole study: Peripheral blood samples were taken at initial diagnosis, before any treatment was given. A discovery cohort of about 96 patients, 43 with Graves' ophthalmopathy and approximately 55 with stable Graves' hyperthyroidism, was used to find distinguishing TCR V-J signatures. The paper reports TCR Vbeta CDR3 sequencing of about 140 peripheral blood samples: 43 ophthalmopathy, under 80 hyperthyroidism and 17 progressor patients. Prospective prediction of ophthalmopathy was tested in an independent validation cohort of 18 to 20 hyperthyroidism patients and some 17 patients who later progressed to ophthalmopathy. The approximately 97 discovery patients were randomly divided into training and test sets at a 7:3 ratio. Following sampling, methimazole starting at 30 mg daily was given to hyperthyroidism patients, and high-dose intravenous methylprednisolone was given to ophthalmopathy patients. In addition, the study compared T-cell repertoires in thyroid tissue and in blood from five or six Graves' hyperthyroidism patients.

The V end loses 1 base and the J end loses 1 base, and a stretch of 19 bases separates them. The CDR3, cysteine through phenylalanine, is 18 amino acids long. Left in the record is the CDR3 DNA by itself, 54 bases read in frame from the first base. Turning to this clonotype: Which antigen it targets is not known. Base qualities are not provided; no much larger clone lies one nucleotide away.

The full study reports these points: Sample size was not statistically predetermined, and blinding of investigators to group allocation was not performed. In validation, progression to ophthalmopathy was predicted by the model with nearly 71% sensitivity and roughly 76% specificity, a median of approximately 7.1 months before onset. Most expanded thyroid clonotypes (frequency above 0.001) were also found in blood, which suggests that blood repertoires may mirror thyroid immune responses. Ophthalmopathy was separated from stable hyperthyroidism by a 13 V-J signature model, with around 90% sensitivity and about 81% specificity obtained in cross-validation and 80%/75% obtained in testing.

The TCR beta CDR3 regions were amplified from RNA transcripts. A first-round RT-PCR of the TCR CDR3 used the HTBI primer set with the Qiagen OneStep RT-PCR kit. A second multiplex PCR round built the libraries, followed by size selection and purification. The libraries were sequenced on an Illumina HiSeq2000 using paired-end 100 bp reads. Per the authors' processing: SOAPnuke was used to process the raw data, throwing out any read that contained adapters or uncalled bases, had a mean Phred below 15, or lacked an exact constant-primer or identifier match. High-quality paired reads were merged with COPE v1.2.5, and unique nucleotide sequences were defined as clonotypes. Clonotypes were aligned to IMGT TRBV, TRBD and TRBJ reference segments using MiTCR v1.1. Analysis was restricted to V-J combinations with a frequency above 0.0001, which covered approximately 99% of repertoires. The TCS score was defined as the ratio of F50 (clonal expansion) to E x V (chaos), calculated using BLOSUM62-based TCRdist between CDR3 peptides within each V-J. Welch's t-statistics and random forest reduced 514 V-J features to about 12, which were used in a naive Bayes classifier (R e1071). The public reads were run again by TCRdb, first through fastp at Q25 and then through MiXCR, and only productive beta chains were kept. CDR3 protein sequences are deduplicated, and each keeps its most common genes and DNA. It is TCRdb's table, rather than the study itself, that gives the V and J calls and clone size. The sample table records 400,000 to 600,000 distinct CDR3 sequences; around 20% of these occur just once. The top ten hold approximately 25% of the sample.

Stable Graves' hyperthyroidism was defined as the absence of progression to ophthalmopathy over 18 months of follow-up. Hyperthyroidism patients were aged 18 to 65 years and newly diagnosed, with disease duration of less than 2 months. The study excluded patients with uncontrolled infections, other autoimmune diseases, pregnancy or lactation. Diagnoses were based on clinical symptoms, serum thyroxine and TRAb, thyroid ultrasound and orbital computed tomography. PBMCs were separated from over 9 ml of fresh peripheral blood using Ficoll-Paque density gradient centrifugation. Total RNA was extracted using Trizol reagent, and RNA quality was assessed on an Agilent 2100 Bioanalyzer.

Sequencing was done on a sample of blood. The source of this sequence is a man aged 18 to 30 with Graves' hyperthyroidism. This chain joins TRBV12-3 or TRBV12-4 to TRBJ1-1, with the D segment identity uncertain. The base sequence is TGTGCCAGCAGTTTAGTTGGACGGACGCAGGTGAGGAACACTGAAGCTTTCTTT. The translation is CASSLVGRTQVRNTEAFF.